This T cell receptor (beta chain) came from a study of CD8+CD57+ T cells in acquired aplastic anemia. This clonotype was found a few times. Previously, flow cytometry had revealed CD8+CD57+ cell expansion in the patients chosen for sequencing. Per germline, CDR1 SGHRS and CDR2 YFSETQ. The CDR3 is 15 residues long. V shed 0 bases and J shed 5 bases, with 12 bases lying between them. Both TCR beta VDJ combination and CDR3 sequence profiling were carried out. Genomic DNA was the template for this profiling. TCRdb re-called the reads with MiXCR, one entry per CDR3 protein. The sample includes approximately 300,000 distinct CDR3 sequences, 56% of them seen just once.

The clonotype comes from a human donor with aplastic anemia. The sample comprised sorted CD4+, CD8+, or CD8+CD57+ T cells (not recorded which) from PBMCs. The chain combines TRBV5-1 with TRBJ1-5; a possible D gene is TRBD1 (5 bases). DNA for the CDR3: TGCGCCAGCAGCTTGGCCGGACAAGAAGATCAGCCCCAGCATTTT. This sequence encodes CASSLAGQEDQPQHF.